The clone carrying this TCR beta chain was picked up one time. The target antigen is unknown. The sample originates from a study of a mutant IDH1 vaccine in newly diagnosed glioma. About the study: It was radiotherapy, temozolomide, or both that patients received previously, with most receiving both.

Generated by immunoSEQ multiplex PCR, the TCRdb table keeps only in-frame clones and is missing some. The sample records approximately 41,000 clones, over 75% being singletons. Study-wide results and caveats: Of the patients, about 95% had vaccine-induced immune responses.

Stated time point: week 35, safety follow-up. One vaccine dose held 300 ug of mutant IDH1 20-mer peptide and came with topical imiquimod. V was clipped by 0 bases and J by 6 bases; unmatched bases: 4. CDR3 length: 15 amino acids. Germline V gives CDR1 SGHAT, CDR2 FQNNGV. This chain uses TRBV11-2 with TRBJ1-4, with 7 bases identical to TRBD1. This specimen was PBMCs, taken from a glioma patient whose treatment included an IDH1 peptide vaccine. The clonotype was recovered from a man aged 35 to 55 with glioma. In nucleotides, the CDR3 is TGTGCCAGCAGCTTAGAGTCAGGGGGTGATGAAAAACTGTTTTTT. Translated: CASSLESGGDEKLFF.